The T cell receptor beta chain under discussion was sequenced for a study of T-cell reconstitution after alpha-beta-depleted transplantation in children. V was shortened by 7 bases and J by 0 bases, with 19 bases between the two germline ends. The CDR3 extends over 17 amino acids. Study conclusions and caveats: Expanded graft clones numbering several hundred reportedly gave rise to alpha-beta T cells about two months after transplant. T-cell counts and diversity at one year following transplant were attributed mainly to newly produced T cells.

A library of TCRbeta sequences, prepared with unique molecular identifiers, was generated. Each CDR3 protein gets one entry after TCRdb re-called the PCR reads with MiXCR. The sample lists approximately 520,000 distinct CDR3 sequences, over 9.5% occurring once. This clonotype has more than one count but fewer than ten. Its matching antigen is unknown. The sequencing used PBMCs, mostly from graft donor cells, collected 180 days after TCRalphabeta/CD19-depleted stem cell transplant. This chain joins TRBV12-3 or TRBV12-4 and TRBJ2-1; no firm D call. The origin of this receptor is a female patient aged 2-10 years who had a stem cell transplant for aplastic anemia, so the T cells may come from the graft donor. The CDR3 region is CASNPRGIMSSYNEQFF. The CDR3 DNA reads TGTGCCAGCAACCCACGAGGAATCATGAGCTCCTACAATGAGCAGTTCTTC.